This passage covers 21 T cell receptor beta chains from one sample sequenced in a study of control samples from healthy donors and cancer patients (TCRdb year 2020). Library preparation used the immunoSEQ multiplex PCR assay. Drawn from immuneACCESS, this table holds only the in-frame rearrangements with V and J called that TCRdb kept. Clones are partly lost; checked studies trace under half to an unresolved V gene and leave the rest unexplained. The sample profile shows about 140,000 clones; 75% to 95% of them were found once. More than 3% of the sample comes from the top ten. Sequencing input: blood. The receptors were sampled from a man aged 25-45 years in good health.

The rearrangement joins TRBV5-6 to TRBJ1-2; TRBD1 matches at 9 bases. This CDR3 has 16 residues. Germline CDR1 is SGHDT and CDR2 is YYEEEE. With V trimmed by 0 bases and J by 5 bases, 8 bases remained unmatched. CDR3 sequence reads: CASSLVLQGAVYGYTF. The CDR3, as DNA: TGTGCCAGCAGCTTGGTATTACAGGGGGCAGTGTATGGCTACACCTTC.

The chain uses TRBV11-2 and TRBJ1-4; D remains ambiguous. V shed 5 bases and J shed 7 bases, with 14 bases lying between them. Looked up from germline, CDR1 is SGHAT and CDR2 is FQNNGV. This CDR3 has 14 amino acids. CDR3 DNA sequence: TGTGCCAGCAGCCTCACCCCTAGCCTTGAAAAACTGTTTTTT. Protein: CASSLTPSLEKLFF.

The chain combines TRBV9 with TRBJ2-7, with D perhaps matching TRBD1 (5 bases). Trimming stripped 4 bases from V and 0 bases from J, with 11 bases between. The CDR3 sequence is 14 residues long. Germline CDR1 SGDLS, CDR2 YYNGEE. The DNA for the CDR3 is TGTGCCAGCAGCCCGGACACCAACTCCTACGAGCAGTACTTC. Translated, it gives CASSPDTNSYEQYF.

V is TRBV19 and J is TRBJ2-3, with 9 nucleotides matching TRBD1. The CDR3 runs 16 residues. Trimming took 4 bases from V and 2 from J; bases not matched to a gene: 7. Germline CDR1 and CDR2: LNHDA and SQIVND (reference sequence). The CDR3 protein is CASSRGTGPFTDTQYF. CDR3 DNA: TGTGCCAGTAGTAGAGGGACAGGGCCTTTCACAGATACGCAGTATTTT.

V and J are TRBV7-3 and TRBJ2-1; 7 bases match TRBD2. The CDR3 contains 17 residues. V dropped 5 bases and J dropped 3; count of bases not matched to a gene: 13. Germline loops: CDR1 SGHTA, CDR2 FQGTGA. This CDR3 reads CASSLHSLGGSYNEQFF. The DNA of the CDR3 is TGTGCCAGCAGCCTGCATTCTTTGGGCGGGAGCTACAATGAGCAGTTCTTC.

The chain has TRBV28 and TRBJ1-3; tentative D call: TRBD1 (5 bases). Germline CDR1 MDHEN, CDR2 SYDVKM. The V and J ends lost 6 bases and 7 bases respectively, with 13 bases between them. The CDR3 consists of 13 residues. CDR3 sequence (DNA): TGTGCCAGCAGACGGACATTGACCAACACCATATATTTT. Its translation: CASRRTLTNTIYF.

The rearrangement joins TRBV19 to TRBJ1-1, with D possibly TRBD1 on 6 matching bases. Trimming removed 3 bases at V and 1 base at J, with 15 bases between. Germline V gene data show CDR1 as LNHDA and CDR2 as SQIVND (reference sequence). This CDR3 is 16 amino acids long. CDR3: CASSIDRKPSNTEAFF. The CDR3 DNA reads as TGTGCCAGTAGTATCGACAGGAAACCATCGAACACTGAAGCTTTCTTT.

This clone was counted once. V is TRBV19 and J is TRBJ2-7, with 9 bases aligning to TRBD2. The junction had 2 bases not matched to a gene; V was cut back by 4 bases and J by 1 base. Germline V lookup: CDR1 LNHDA, CDR2 SQIVND (reference sequence). The CDR3 runs 14 residues. The CDR3 loop is CASSSGGASYEQYF. CDR3 nucleotide sequence: TGTGCCAGTAGTAGCGGGGGGGCGTCCTACGAGCAGTACTTC.

The V call is TRBV7-9, the J call TRBJ2-2, with 11 bases that match TRBD1. The length of the CDR3 is 16 residues. J was trimmed by 7 bases and V by 5 bases; bases with no gene match: 9. CDR1 is SEHNR and CDR2 is FQNEAQ in the germline V gene (reference sequence). The chain's CDR3 is CASSTRTGGQIGELFF. The CDR3 DNA reads as TGTGCCAGCAGCACGCGGACAGGGGGCCAGATCGGGGAGCTGTTTTTT.

V usage is TRBV19 and J usage is TRBJ2-2, with TRBD2 matching over 9 bases. Germline V gene data show CDR1 as LNHDA and CDR2 as SQIVND (reference sequence). J was trimmed by 7 bases and V by 6 bases; bases with no gene match: 6. The CDR3 length is 14 residues. CDR3 nucleotides: TGTGCCAGTAGCCTAGCGGGGATCAACGGGGAGCTGTTTTTT. Translated, it gives CASSLAGINGELFF.

This sequence joins TRBV30 and TRBJ2-1; 13 bases are a match to TRBD2. Germline values: CDR1 GTSNPN, CDR2 SVGIG (reference sequence). This CDR3 contains 16 residues. Unmatched junction bases numbered 9, after V lost 2 bases and J lost 8 bases. The CDR3 is CAWSPGTSGDIDEQFF. The CDR3 nucleotides are TGTGCCTGGAGTCCCGGGACTAGCGGGGATATAGATGAGCAGTTCTTC.

The chain has TRBV19 and TRBJ2-7, with 8 bases that match TRBD1. The CDR3 contains 15 residues. Germline CDR1 and CDR2: LNHDA and SQIVND (reference sequence). V lost 2 bases and J lost 0; bases outside the gene matches: 3. The CDR3 DNA sequence: TGTGCCAGTAGTATATCAGGGGGCCTCTCCTACGAGCAGTACTTC. It translates to CASSISGGLSYEQYF.

This clone was detected only once. The gene calls are TRBV3-1 (or the pseudogene TRBV3-2) and TRBJ2-7, with D hard to call. Germline V lookup: CDR1 LGHDT, CDR2 YNNKEL (reference sequence). The CDR3 loop spans 15 amino acids. The V end was cut by 0 bases, the J end by 2 bases, with 11 bases between. The CDR3 bases are TGTGCCAGCAGCCAAGATGCCTCGCGGCCCTACGAGCAGTACTTC. Translation: CASSQDASRPYEQYF.

This chain uses TRBV6-6 with TRBJ1-1; D is unclear. The V gene's germline CDR1 is MNHNY and CDR2 SVGAGI (reference sequence). This CDR3 region has 14 residues. Trimming stripped 0 bases from V and 11 bases from J, with 16 bases between. CDR3 protein: CASSYSAGGSRAFF. CDR3 DNA: TGTGCCAGCAGTTACTCGGCGGGCGGGTCGCGGGCTTTCTTT.

This clone was found once. The chain recombines TRBV27 with TRBJ1-5, with unresolved D. The germline V gene has CDR1 MNHEY and CDR2 SMNVEV (reference sequence). V dropped 6 bases and J dropped 3 bases, with 9 bases sitting between them. The CDR3 spans 13 residues. The CDR3 region is CASSRNSNQPQHF. The CDR3 nucleotides are TGTGCCAGCAGCCGAAATTCCAATCAGCCCCAGCATTTT.

The chain uses TRBV15 and TRBJ2-1; maybe TRBD2 (5 bases). Per germline, CDR1 LNHNV and CDR2 YYDKDF (reference sequence). V dropped 5 bases and J dropped 0 bases, with 8 bases sitting between them. This CDR3 has 14 residues. CDR3 coding DNA: TGTGCCACCAGCGTCGGAGGCTCCTACAATGAGCAGTTCTTC. Residues: CATSVGGSYNEQFF.

This clone has a count of ten or more. The chain uses TRBV19 and TRBJ2-5, with a weak D call TRBD1 (6 bases). The CDR3 runs to 13 residues. The V gene's germline CDR1 is LNHDA and CDR2 SQIVND (reference sequence). The germline V and J ends were trimmed by 3 bases and 7 bases, with 12 bases remaining between them. CDR3 nucleotide sequence: TGTGCCAGTAGTATGGACAGCCTGGTGACCCAGTACTTC. Protein product: CASSMDSLVTQYF.

The sample holds one count of this clone. The chain has TRBV30 and TRBJ1-5, with 8 bases aligning to TRBD1. This CDR3 region has 14 residues. Germline V gives CDR1 GTSNPN, CDR2 SVGIG (reference sequence). Losses at the gene ends were 5 bases for V and 6 bases for J; bases not matched to a gene: 9. The CDR3 nucleotides are TGTGCCTGGGGGACAGGAGGGGGGTTTCAGCCCCAGCATTTT. Encoded protein: CAWGTGGGFQPQHF. The variable domain in full, with the rest retrieved from reference TRBV30 and TRBJ1-5, is SQTIHQWPATLVQPVGSPLSLECTVEGTSNPNLYWYRQAAGRGLQLLFYSVGIGQISSEVPQNLSASRPQDRQFILSSKKLLLSDSGFYLCAWGTGGGFQPQHFGDGTRLSIL.

The V gene is TRBV4-2, the J gene TRBJ2-7; maybe TRBD1 (5 bases). Germline loops: CDR1 LGHNA, CDR2 YNFKEQ. The CDR3 is made up of 14 amino acids. With 0 bases removed from V and 4 bases from J, the gap between germline ends came to 10 bases. This CDR3 reads CASSQDQGWYEQYF. The CDR3 coding sequence is TGTGCCAGCAGCCAAGATCAGGGCTGGTACGAGCAGTACTTC.

The chain joins TRBV27 to TRBJ1-6; no reliable D call. This CDR3 comprises 15 residues. Trimming removed 0 bases at V and 7 bases at J, with 10 bases between. Germline-derived CDR1 and CDR2 are MNHEY and SMNVEV (reference sequence). The CDR3 loop reads CASSLSAGLNSPLHF. The DNA for the CDR3 is TGTGCCAGCAGTTTATCGGCAGGACTAAATTCACCCCTCCACTTT.

The J gene is TRBJ2-3, the V gene TRBV5-4, with D maybe TRBD2 (6 bases). CDR3 length equals 16 residues. V was shortened by 2 bases and J by 3 bases, with 16 bases between the two germline ends. The germline V gene has CDR1 SGHNT and CDR2 YYREEE (reference sequence). The CDR3 region is CASSFYRDWATDTQYF. The CDR3 DNA reads TGTGCCAGCAGCTTTTACCGGGACTGGGCTACAGATACGCAGTATTTT.